The 4 T cell receptor beta chains below were found in one sample sequenced in a study of T cell repertoires in cytomegalovirus infection. TCRdb recomputed calls from the reads with MiXCR, one row per CDR3 protein. The sample records 150,000 to 200,000 distinct CDR3 sequences, 13% to 15% being singletons. Sequenced input: PBMCs. All receptors come from a human donor in good health (CMV status not recorded). Some clones in this sample may be carry-over from other donors' samples.

Comments on this clonotype: This may arise from a read error, as a much more abundant clone is one base away. This likely comes from a read error, as the CDR3 has no conserved phenylalanine or tryptophan at its end. Written as DNA, the CDR3 is TGTGCCAGCAGTTTCGATAGGAGGGACACTGAAGCTTTCTTG. Translated, it gives CASSFDRRDTEAFL. The chain couples TRBV6-1 to TRBJ1-1, with D hard to call. CDR3 length: 14 amino acids. Trimming left V 5 bases short and J 3 bases short, with 13 bases between. The germline V gene has CDR1 MNHNS and CDR2 SASEGT.

This clonotype was detected a few times. The chain couples TRBV14 to TRBJ1-1; tentatively, D is TRBD1 (6 bases). There are 15 residues in the CDR3. CDR1 SGHDN and CDR2 FVKESK come from the germline V gene. The ends were cut back, 2 bases at V and 1 base at J, with 11 bases in the middle. The CDR3 bases are TGTGCCAGCAGCCAAATCTGGGGGCCGAACACTGAAGCTTTCTTT. Residues: CASSQIWGPNTEAFF.

This clonotype came up a few times. V usage is TRBV4-2 and J usage is TRBJ2-6, with D possibly called TRBD1 or TRBD2 (5 bases each). V was cut by 0 bases and J by 7 bases, with 10 bases left in between. Germline V gene sequence: CDR1 LGHNA, CDR2 YNFKEQ. This CDR3 is built from 15 residues. The CDR3 loop is CASSQERDGANVLTF. The CDR3 DNA follows: TGTGCCAGCAGCCAAGAACGGGACGGAGCCAACGTCCTGACTTTC.

A few counts support this clonotype. The rearrangement uses TRBV7-9 and TRBJ2-5; D is ambiguous. The CDR3 is made up of 15 amino acids. Trimming took off 2 bases at V and 5 bases at J, with 15 bases between the two ends. Germline CDR1 and CDR2: SEHNR and FQNEAQ (reference sequence). CDR3 region: CASSLRAMDRETQYF. CDR3 DNA: TGTGCCAGCAGCTTACGGGCAATGGATAGGGAGACCCAGTACTTC.